This passage covers 27 T cell receptor beta chains from one sample sequenced in a study of identical twins. TCRdb reprocessed the 5' RACE reads with MiXCR, giving one entry per CDR3 protein. The table has 1.5 million or so distinct CDR3 sequences, around 29% seen once. The source material was cord blood. These receptors originate from a newborn girl in good health.

The chain carries TRBV11-2 and TRBJ2-7, with 8 bases that match TRBD2. The CDR3 spans 14 residues. The ends lost 1 base at V and 3 bases at J; junction bases unmatched: 2. Per germline, CDR1 SGHAT and CDR2 FQNNGV. This chain's CDR3 is CASSLVGGVYEQYF. The CDR3 region has the DNA TGTGCCAGCAGCTTAGTCGGGGGGGTCTACGAGCAGTACTTC. Combining the CDR3 with reference TRBV11-2 and TRBJ2-7 gives the whole variable domain EAGVAQSPRYKIIEKRQSVAFWCNPISGHATLYWYQQILGQGPKLLIQFQNNGVVDDSQLPKDRFSAERLKGVDSTLKIQPAKLEDSAVYLCASSLVGGVYEQYFGPGTRLTVT.

This chain uses TRBV7-9 with TRBJ2-7; the D gene is possibly TRBD2 (7 bases). Trimming cost V 5 bases and J 7 bases, with 15 bases left between them. Per germline, CDR1 SEHNR and CDR2 FQNEAQ (reference sequence). The CDR3 sequence is 13 residues long. CDR3 coding DNA: TGTGCCAGCAGCCGGGGGGCCCGCAATGAGCAGTACTTC. Residues: CASSRGARNEQYF. Drawing the rest from reference TRBV7-9 and TRBJ2-7, the complete variable domain is DTGVSQNPRHKITKRGQNVTFRCDPISEHNRLYWYRQTLGQGPEFLTYFQNEAQLEKSRLLSDRFSAERPKGSFSTLEIQRTEQGDSAMYLCASSRGARNEQYFGPGTRLTVT.

This clonotype was seen a handful of times. The chain links TRBV15 to TRBJ2-1, with D hard to call. The length of the CDR3 is 16 residues. CDR1 is LNHNV and CDR2 is YYDKDF in the germline V gene (reference sequence). The ends were cut back, 1 base at V and 1 base at J, with 11 bases in the middle. CDR3 sequence (DNA): TGTGCCACCAGCAGAGGCACAGTGGATTCCTACAATGAGCAGTTCTTC. Protein sequence: CATSRGTVDSYNEQFF.

On this clonotype itself: This clone may be a read error of a much larger clone one base away. The chain joins TRBV29-1 to TRBJ2-5; the match to TRBD2 covers 7 bases. Germline CDR1 is SQVTM and CDR2 is ANQGSEA. CDR3 length equals 11 residues. The CDR3 DNA reads TGCAACTCGGGGGGCCAAGAGACCCAGTACTTC. Protein sequence: CNSGGQETQYF.

V usage is TRBV7-2 and J usage is TRBJ2-1; the match to TRBD2 covers 11 bases. The better agreement between TRBJ2-7 and the DNA end casts doubt on the J call. Germline V CDR1 and CDR2: SGHTA, FQGNSA. The CDR3 runs to 19 residues. For the CDR3, the DNA is TGTGCCAGCAGCTTAGTTCCCGGACTAGCGGGCGCAGCCTACAATGAGCAGTACTTC. This sequence encodes CASSLVPGLAGAAYNEQYF.

The chain couples TRBV12-3 or TRBV12-4 to TRBJ2-3; the D gene is possibly TRBD2 (6 bases). The CDR3 contains 13 residues. The V gene lost 6 bases and the J gene lost 11 bases, with 18 bases spanning the gap. The CDR3 sequence: CASSFGERGLQYF. The CDR3 DNA reads as TGTGCCAGCAGCTTCGGTGAAAGGGGACTGCAGTATTTT.

The chain combines TRBV20-1 with TRBJ2-1; 7 bases align to TRBD1. The CDR3 extends over 15 amino acids. V was clipped by 3 bases and J by 2 bases; unmatched bases: 7. The germline V gene has CDR1 DFQATT and CDR2 SNEGSKA (reference sequence). The CDR3 region has the DNA TGCAGTGCTAGGGACAGGCGTGCCACCTACAATGAGCAGTTCTTC. This sequence encodes CSARDRRATYNEQFF.

This clonotype has just a few counts. The chain joins TRBV12-3 or TRBV12-4 to TRBJ2-5; a possible D gene is TRBD2 (6 bases). This CDR3 region has 14 residues. V dropped 3 bases and J dropped 4 bases, with 12 bases sitting between them. CDR3 sequence (DNA): TGTGCCAGCAGTTTTTGGGGCGGGGTAGAGACCCAGTACTTC. It is translated as CASSFWGGVETQYF.

This clonotype was detected a few times. The rearrangement joins TRBV10-3 to TRBJ1-5, with 8 bases that match TRBD1. The germline V gene has CDR1 ENHRY and CDR2 SYGVKD. This CDR3 has 14 amino acids. V shed 6 bases and J 2 bases; nucleotides not matched to a gene: 3. This CDR3 is CAISGGQGNQPQHF. CDR3 coding DNA: TGTGCCATCAGCGGGGGACAGGGCAATCAGCCCCAGCATTTT.

This clonotype occurred a few times. CDR3 protein: CASSPGLTTGELFF. For the CDR3, the DNA is TGTGCCAGCAGCCCTGGACTGACTACCGGGGAGCTGTTTTTT. The chain couples TRBV28 to TRBJ2-2, with D tentatively TRBD2 (5 bases). The CDR3 covers 14 residues. The V gene's germline CDR1 is MDHEN and CDR2 SYDVKM. V lost 6 bases and J 5 bases, leaving 13 bases between the germline ends.

V is TRBV7-2 and J is TRBJ2-7; 7 nucleotides agree with TRBD2. CDR3 size: 15 residues. The germline CDR1 and CDR2 sequences are SGHTA and FQGNSA. V was clipped by 5 bases and J by 7 bases; unmatched bases: 14. The CDR3 loop is CASSPRRLASDEQYF. CDR3 coding DNA: TGTGCCAGCAGCCCCCGGAGACTAGCAAGTGATGAGCAGTACTTC.

V is TRBV7-8 and J is TRBJ2-7, with D possibly matching TRBD2 (5 bases). Trimming took 2 bases from V and 2 from J, leaving 13 bases between them. The germline CDR1 and CDR2 sequences are SGHVS and FQNEAQ. The CDR3 totals 15 residues. CDR3 amino acids: CASSLLRTPAYEQYF. In nucleotides, the CDR3 is TGTGCCAGCAGCTTATTAAGGACTCCAGCCTACGAGCAGTACTTC.

The chain couples TRBV3-1 to TRBJ2-3; D is undetermined. CDR1 and CDR2 from the germline V gene are LGHDT and YNNKEL (reference sequence). The V end was cut by 5 bases, the J end by 5 bases, with 23 bases between. The length of the CDR3 is 17 residues. The CDR3 nucleotides read TGTGCCAGCAGCTCTCTGAGAGGTCGTCTCAAGGGAGATACGCAGTATTTT. Translated, it gives CASSSLRGRLKGDTQYF.

The rearrangement links TRBV14 to TRBJ2-3; D is perhaps TRBD1 (6 bases). Trimming removed 0 bases at V and 4 bases at J, with 14 bases between. CDR3 length equals 16 residues. Germline-derived CDR1 and CDR2 are SGHDN and FVKESK. The CDR3 DNA reads TGTGCCAGCAGCCAAGACCGGGGACACATCCCAGATACGCAGTATTTT. It codes for CASSQDRGHIPDTQYF.

This clonotype was counted ten times or more. This chain joins TRBV29-1 and TRBJ2-3, with 14 bases lining up with TRBD2. V shed 6 bases and J 0 bases; nucleotides not matched to a gene: 2. This CDR3 has 15 amino acids. CDR1 and CDR2 from the germline V gene are SQVTM and ANQGSEA. CDR3 coding DNA: TGCAGCGTAGGGACTAGCGGGGGCAGCACAGATACGCAGTATTTT. Encoded protein: CSVGTSGGSTDTQYF.

The chain combines TRBV19 with TRBJ2-1, with 8 bases matching TRBD2. The CDR3 totals 10 residues. Germline loops: CDR1 LNHDA, CDR2 SQIVND (reference sequence). V was pared by 10 bases and J by 9 bases, with 2 bases of the junction left unmatched. This CDR3 reads CATGLAEQFF. CDR3 DNA sequence: TGTGCCACCGGACTAGCTGAGCAGTTCTTC.

This clonotype was observed a few times. The chain carries TRBV24-1 and TRBJ2-1; a weak D match, TRBD1 (5 bases). Germline values: CDR1 KGHDR, CDR2 SFDVKD. This CDR3 has 16 residues. The germline V and J ends were trimmed by 2 bases and 6 bases, with 16 bases remaining between them. The CDR3 spells CATSDSGPEGVNEQFF. The CDR3 nucleotides are TGTGCCACCAGTGATTCCGGACCCGAAGGGGTCAATGAGCAGTTCTTC.

The rearrangement uses TRBV20-1 and TRBJ1-1; 10 bases match TRBD1. The germline gives CDR1 DFQATT, CDR2 SNEGSKA (reference sequence). The CDR3 is 15 residues long. Trimming took 5 bases from V and 1 from J; bases not matched to a gene: 7. The CDR3 here is CSARRTGGKNTEAFF. The CDR3, as DNA: TGCAGTGCTCGAAGGACAGGGGGAAAGAACACTGAAGCTTTCTTT.

This clonotype turned up a few times. V usage is TRBV2 and J usage is TRBJ2-7, with D perhaps TRBD1 (5 bases). Per germline, CDR1 SNHLY and CDR2 FYNNEI. The CDR3 totals 13 residues. V was pared by 4 bases and J by 2 bases, with 9 bases between. The chain's CDR3 is CASSGQIPYEQYF. CDR3 coding DNA: TGTGCCAGCAGTGGACAGATCCCCTACGAGCAGTACTTC.

The V call is TRBV3-1, the J call TRBJ2-6, with D perhaps TRBD1 (5 bases). The CDR3 contains 17 residues. Deletions cut 5 bases from V and 0 bases from J, with 14 bases between. Germline CDR1 is LGHDT and CDR2 is YNNKEL (reference sequence). The CDR3 nucleotides are TGTGCCAGCAGCTCAAGGGGCAGCTTCTCTGGGGCCAACGTCCTGACTTTC. Encoded protein: CASSSRGSFSGANVLTF.

This rearrangement joins TRBV12-3 or TRBV12-4 to TRBJ1-2, with D tentatively TRBD1 (5 bases). V gave up 3 bases and J gave up 8 bases, with 16 bases separating them. The CDR3 is 14 residues long. Here the CDR3 reads CASSLGREGSGYTF. The CDR3 coding sequence is TGTGCCAGCAGTTTGGGCAGGGAAGGATCCGGCTACACCTTC.

The V call is TRBV9, the J call TRBJ2-7, with TRBD2 matching over 10 bases. Germline loops: CDR1 SGDLS, CDR2 YYNGEE. J gave up 1 base and V 2 bases, and 3 bases lay outside the gene matches. This CDR3 has 15 amino acids. The CDR3 sequence is CASSVLAGESYEQYF. CDR3 DNA: TGTGCCAGCAGCGTGCTAGCGGGAGAGTCCTACGAGCAGTACTTC. Drawing the rest from reference TRBV9 and TRBJ2-7, the complete variable domain is DSGVTQTPKHLITATGQRVTLRCSPRSGDLSVYWYQQSLDQGLQFLIQYYNGEERAKGNILERFSAQQFPDLHSELNLSSLELGDSALYFCASSVLAGESYEQYFGPGTRLTVT.

The rearrangement joins TRBV12-5 to TRBJ2-1, with 10 positions matching TRBD2. This CDR3 has 18 residues. J was trimmed by 7 bases and V by 4 bases; bases with no gene match: 16. The germline CDR1 and CDR2 sequences are LGHNT and FRNRAP. CDR3 nucleotides: TGTGCTAGTGGTTCGCAGCCCCGAGCGGGAGGGCAAAGGAATGAGCAGTTCTTC. Its protein is CASGSQPRAGGQRNEQFF. Full variable domain (outside the CDR3, taken from reference TRBV12-5 and TRBJ2-1): DARVTQTPRHKVTEMGQEVTMRCQPILGHNTVFWYRQTMMQGLELLAYFRNRAPLDDSGMPKDRFSAEMPDATLATLKIQPSEPRDSAVYFCASGSQPRAGGQRNEQFFGPGTRLTVL.

V is TRBV18 and J is TRBJ2-3; 9 bases are shared with TRBD1. CDR1 and CDR2 (germline): KGHSH, LQKENI. The CDR3 sequence is 17 residues long. The junction had 12 bases not matched to a gene; V was cut back by 6 bases and J by 2 bases. The CDR3 region has the DNA TGTGCCAGCTCCCTGAGGACAGGGGAGTTAGTCACAGATACGCAGTATTTT. This sequence encodes CASSLRTGELVTDTQYF.

This chain joins TRBV13 and TRBJ2-7, with 11 bases that match TRBD2. J lost 6 bases, V lost 5 bases, and 6 bases had no gene match. The CDR3 consists of 14 residues. The germline gives CDR1 PRHDT, CDR2 FYEKMQ (reference sequence). The CDR3 sequence is CASSMGLAVFEQYF. The CDR3, as DNA: TGTGCCAGCAGCATGGGACTAGCGGTATTCGAGCAGTACTTC. The full variable domain, rest sourced from reference TRBV13 and TRBJ2-7, is AAGVIQSPRHLIKEKRETATLKCYPIPRHDTVYWYQQGPGQDPQFLISFYEKMQSDKGSIPDRFSAQQFSDYHSELNMSSLELGDSALYFCASSMGLAVFEQYFGPGTRLTVT.

This clonotype was observed a handful of times. The chain has TRBV4-1 and TRBJ2-1; 7 bases are a match to TRBD2. V trimming: 4 bases; J trimming: 0 bases; junction bases outside the gene matches: 15. This CDR3 is 19 amino acids long. CDR1 and CDR2 from the germline V gene are MGHRA and YSYEKL. This chain's CDR3 is CASSPSGTISSSSYNEQFF. The CDR3 region has the DNA TGCGCCAGCAGCCCATCCGGGACTATATCTTCAAGCTCCTACAATGAGCAGTTCTTC.

V is TRBV20-1 and J is TRBJ2-4; D may correspond to TRBD1 or TRBD2 (5 bases each). V was pared by 6 bases and J by 8 bases, with 14 bases between. This CDR3 is 12 amino acids long. CDR1 is DFQATT and CDR2 is SNEGSKA in the germline V gene (reference sequence). CDR3 nucleotides: TGCAGTGCCCCCAGGGAGAGGGACATTCAGTACTTC. Encoded protein: CSAPRERDIQYF.